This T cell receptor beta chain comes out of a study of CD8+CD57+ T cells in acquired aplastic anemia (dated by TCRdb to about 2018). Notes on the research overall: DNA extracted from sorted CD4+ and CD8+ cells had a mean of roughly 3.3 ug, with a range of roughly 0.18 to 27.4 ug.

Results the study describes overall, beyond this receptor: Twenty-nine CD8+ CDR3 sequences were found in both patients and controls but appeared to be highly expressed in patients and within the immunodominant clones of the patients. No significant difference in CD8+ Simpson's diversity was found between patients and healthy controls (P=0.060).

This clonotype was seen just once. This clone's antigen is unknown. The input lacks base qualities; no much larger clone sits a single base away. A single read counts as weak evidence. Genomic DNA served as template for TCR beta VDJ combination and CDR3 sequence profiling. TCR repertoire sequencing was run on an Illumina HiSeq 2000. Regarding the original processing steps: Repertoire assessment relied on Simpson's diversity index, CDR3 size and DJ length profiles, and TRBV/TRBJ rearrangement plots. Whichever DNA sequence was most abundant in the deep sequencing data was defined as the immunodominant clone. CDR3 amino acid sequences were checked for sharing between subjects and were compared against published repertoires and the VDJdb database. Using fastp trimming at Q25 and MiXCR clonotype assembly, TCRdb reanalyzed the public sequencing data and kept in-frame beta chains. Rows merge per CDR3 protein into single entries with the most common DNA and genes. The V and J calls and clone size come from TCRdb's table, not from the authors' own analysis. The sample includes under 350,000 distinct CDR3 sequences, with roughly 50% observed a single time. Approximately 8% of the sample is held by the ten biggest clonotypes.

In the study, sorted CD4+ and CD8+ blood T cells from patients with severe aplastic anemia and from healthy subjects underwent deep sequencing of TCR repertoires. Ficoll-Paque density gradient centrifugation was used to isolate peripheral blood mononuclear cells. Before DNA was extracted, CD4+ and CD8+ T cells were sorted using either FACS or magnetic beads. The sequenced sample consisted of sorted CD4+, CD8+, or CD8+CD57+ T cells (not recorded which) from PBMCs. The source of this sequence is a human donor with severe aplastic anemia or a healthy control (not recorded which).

CDR3 sequence: CASSSAGRDEQFF. The DNA sequence follows: TGTGCCAGCAGCTCAGCGGGTAGAGATGAGCAGTTCTTC. The V and J genes are TRBV7-2 and TRBJ2-1; the D region possibly corresponds to TRBD2 (6 bases align). CDR1 and CDR2, looked up from the germline V gene, are SGHTA and FQGNSA. The CDR3, from cysteine to phenylalanine, totals 13 residues. The sequence is cut down to CDR3 DNA, 39 bases in frame from base 1. Trimming takes 4 bases from V and 8 bases from J, and the germline ends sit 12 bases apart.